These 18 T cell receptor beta chains came from one sample sequenced in a study of blood T cells in healthy people across ages. Next came a second PCR, run for about 7 to 12 cycles, which used a sample-barcoded 5' primer along with a J-beta primer mix. TCRdb processed the 5' RACE reads anew with MiXCR; each CDR3 protein has one entry. The repertoire has about 1.8 million distinct CDR3 sequences, roughly 49% of them found once; the top ten carry about 2.1%. Specimen: blood. All receptors come from a woman in her thirties or forties in good health.

Note on this clonotype: At one of its ends the junction is not consistent with the germline gene, which may arise from a read error. V is TRBV7-7 and J is TRBJ2-1; 10 nucleotides line up with TRBD1. CDR3 length: 15 residues. From germline, CDR1 is SSHAT and CDR2 FNYEAQ (reference sequence). CDR3 residues: CASSLGIGTGDEQFF. CDR3 in DNA: TGTGCTAGCAGCTTAGGAATCGGGACAGGGGATGAGCAGTTCTTC.

This clonotype came up a few times. The rearrangement uses TRBV11-2 and TRBJ2-7, with 8 bases fitting TRBD1. V was clipped by 5 bases and J by 5 bases; unmatched bases: 11. The CDR3 totals 15 residues. Germline CDR1 and CDR2: SGHAT and FQNNGV. In DNA form, the CDR3 reads TGTGCCAGCAGCCCCCTGGCAGGGGGCATTGACGAGCAGTACTTC. Its translation is CASSPLAGGIDEQYF.

This clonotype was seen repeatedly, ten times or more. This chain links TRBV29-1 with TRBJ2-5; D possibly corresponds to TRBD2 (7 bases). The length of the CDR3 is 12 residues. CDR1 and CDR2 from the germline V gene are SQVTM and ANQGSEA. With 7 bases removed from V and 5 bases from J, the gap between germline ends came to 14 bases. The CDR3 reads CSAHRGGETQYF. DNA for the CDR3: TGCAGCGCTCATAGGGGGGGCGAGACCCAGTACTTC.

This clonotype was seen many times. This chain links TRBV5-1 with TRBJ2-3, with D possibly being TRBD1 or TRBD2 (5 bases each). The CDR3 is 14 residues long. Trimming stripped 0 bases from V and 6 bases from J, with 11 bases between. The germline CDR1 and CDR2 sequences are SGHRS and YFSETQ. The CDR3 spells CASSLGGKVDTQYF. For the CDR3, the DNA is TGCGCCAGCAGCTTGGGGGGGAAGGTGGATACGCAGTATTTT.

The V and J genes are TRBV6-5 and TRBJ1-2; 9 bases map to TRBD1. The germline V gene encodes CDR1 MNHEY and CDR2 SVGAGI. V gave up 6 bases and J gave up 6 bases; unmatched junction bases: 5. This CDR3 contains 13 residues. The CDR3 reads CASSRGQGNGYTF. The CDR3 DNA is TGTGCCAGCAGCCGGGGACAGGGAAATGGCTACACCTTC.

V gene TRBV6-1 combines with J gene TRBJ2-7; 12 nucleotides match TRBD1. The J segment lost 7 bases and the V segment lost 2 bases, leaving 6 bases of the junction unmatched. CDR3 length: 15 residues. From germline, CDR1 is MNHNS and CDR2 SASEGT. CDR3 in amino acids: CASSEPGTGGWEQYF. CDR3 nucleotides: TGTGCCAGCAGTGAACCTGGGACAGGGGGCTGGGAGCAGTACTTC.

V gene TRBV12-3 or TRBV12-4 combines with J gene TRBJ1-2; D unresolved. This CDR3 contains 13 residues. V lost 7 bases and J lost 6, with 15 bases in between. CDR3 nucleotide sequence: TGTGCCAGCACCCCTCGCCAAGGCCATGGCTACACCTTC. Translation: CASTPRQGHGYTF.

The V gene is TRBV15, the J gene TRBJ1-6; TRBD1 might be the D (6 bases). The germline V and J ends were trimmed by 1 base and 2 bases, with 9 bases remaining between them. Germline loops: CDR1 LNHNV, CDR2 YYDKDF (reference sequence). There are 16 residues in the CDR3. The CDR3 DNA reads as TGTGCCACCAGCAGAGTCCGGACAGCCTATAATTCACCCCTCCACTTT. This codes for CATSRVRTAYNSPLHF.

In the case of this clonotype: One end of the junction varies from germline; a read error may be responsible. The chain employs TRBV7-2 and TRBJ2-5; 8 bases fit TRBD2. The germline V gene has CDR1 SGHTA and CDR2 FQGNSA. The length of the CDR3 is 14 residues. CDR3 protein: CASSPSGGQENQYF. The CDR3 bases are TGTGCCAGCAGCCCCAGCGGGGGACAAGAGAACCAGTACTTC.

The chain combines TRBV6-2 or TRBV6-3 with TRBJ2-7; the D gene is possibly TRBD1 (6 bases). This CDR3 spans 18 amino acids. CDR1 and CDR2 from the germline V gene are MNHEY and SVGEGT. The V end was cut by 4 bases, the J end by 0 bases, with 22 bases between. Here the CDR3 DNA reads TGTGCCAGCAGTTCCAAACCATACAGGGCGAGAAACTCCTACGAGCAGTACTTC. Protein: CASSSKPYRARNSYEQYF.

The chain couples TRBV28 to TRBJ2-7; a possible D gene is TRBD1 (7 bases). Trimming took off 5 bases at V and 0 bases at J, with 14 bases between the two ends. The CDR3 is made up of 15 amino acids. Germline assignment: CDR1 MDHEN and CDR2 SYDVKM. CDR3 nucleotide sequence: TGTGCCAGCAGTAGTTGGCAGGGGGGCTCCTACGAGCAGTACTTC. It codes for CASSSWQGGSYEQYF.

This chain connects TRBV29-1 to TRBJ2-1, with a possible D match to TRBD1 (5 bases). The CDR3 is 11 residues long. Germline CDR1 is SQVTM and CDR2 is ANQGSEA. The germline V and J ends were trimmed by 5 bases and 9 bases, with 11 bases remaining between them. The CDR3 sequence is CSVRRDPEQFF. The DNA for the CDR3 is TGCAGCGTTCGCAGGGATCCTGAGCAGTTCTTC.

V and J are TRBV4-1 and TRBJ2-1; D may be TRBD2 (5 bases). This CDR3 comprises 16 residues. Germline V CDR1 and CDR2: MGHRA, YSYEKL. Trimming shortened V by 4 bases and J by 2 bases, and 15 bases separated the two germline ends. In DNA form, the CDR3 reads TGCGCCAGCAGCCCACGCGGACTTACCACCTACAATGAGCAGTTCTTC. Translation: CASSPRGLTTYNEQFF.

The rearrangement links TRBV20-1 to TRBJ2-3; D is possibly TRBD2 (7 bases). Between the trimmed V and J ends, which lost 6 bases and 2 bases, there was a span of 18 bases. Germline V CDR1 and CDR2: DFQATT, SNEGSKA (reference sequence). The CDR3 has 15 amino acids. The CDR3 loop reads CSAPEGGAPTDTQYF. The CDR3 nucleotides are TGCAGTGCCCCAGAGGGGGGGGCCCCCACAGATACGCAGTATTTT.

This clonotype was recorded many times. The CDR3 nucleotides read TGTGCCAGCAGTTTGACTACCGGGACACAGCAGACCCAGTACTTC. This translates into CASSLTTGTQQTQYF. The rearrangement links TRBV6-5 to TRBJ2-5, with a possible D match to TRBD1 (6 bases). The CDR3 consists of 15 residues. Germline-derived CDR1 and CDR2 are MNHEY and SVGAGI. V was clipped by 4 bases and J by 6 bases, with 18 bases between them.

With regard to this clonotype: The junction shows a germline mismatch at one end, possibly a read error. The chain couples TRBV20-1 to TRBJ2-1, with TRBD2 matching over 11 bases. The germline gives CDR1 DFQATT, CDR2 SNEGSKA (reference sequence). The CDR3 contains 12 residues. The chain's CDR3 is CSTSGGYNEQFF. As DNA, the CDR3 is TGCAGTACTAGCGGGGGCTACAATGAGCAGTTCTTC.

Details on this clonotype: This is likely a read error, given that the CDR3 carries no conserved phenylalanine or tryptophan at its end. The CDR3 protein is CASSYSDIQYL. In nucleotides, the CDR3 is TGTGCCAGCAGCTATAGCGACATTCAGTACCTC. The chain is built from TRBV7-9 and TRBJ2-4, with D possibly being TRBD2 (5 bases). In germline, CDR1 is SEHNR, CDR2 FQNEAQ (reference sequence). V was trimmed by 4 bases and J by 8 bases, leaving 6 bases between them. The CDR3 spans 11 residues.

The chain combines TRBV5-1 with TRBJ2-3, with 8 bases that match TRBD1. Germline V gene sequence: CDR1 SGHRS, CDR2 YFSETQ. Unmatched junction bases numbered 10, after V lost 4 bases and J lost 6 bases. CDR3 size: 15 residues. The DNA of the CDR3 is TGCGCCAGCAGCCGTGGACAGGGTGTAGGGGATACGCAGTATTTT. Its protein is CASSRGQGVGDTQYF.